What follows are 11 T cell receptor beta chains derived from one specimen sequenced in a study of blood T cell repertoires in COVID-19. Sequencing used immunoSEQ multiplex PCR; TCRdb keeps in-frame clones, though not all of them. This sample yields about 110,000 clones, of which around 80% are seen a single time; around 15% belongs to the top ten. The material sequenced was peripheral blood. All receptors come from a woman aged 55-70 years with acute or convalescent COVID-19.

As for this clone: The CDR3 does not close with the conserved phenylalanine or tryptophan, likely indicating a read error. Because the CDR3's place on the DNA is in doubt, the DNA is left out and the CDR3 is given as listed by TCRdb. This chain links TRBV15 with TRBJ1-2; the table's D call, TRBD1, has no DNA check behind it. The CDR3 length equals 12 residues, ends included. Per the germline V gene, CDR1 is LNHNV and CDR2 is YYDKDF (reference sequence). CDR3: CATSRGQEKATI.

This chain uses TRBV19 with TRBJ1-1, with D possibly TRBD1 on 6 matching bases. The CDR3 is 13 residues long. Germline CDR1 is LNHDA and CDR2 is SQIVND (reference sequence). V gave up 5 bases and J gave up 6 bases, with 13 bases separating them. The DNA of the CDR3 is TGTGCCAGTAGTTGGACAGACCGGTCTGAAGCTTTCTTT. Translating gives CASSWTDRSEAFF.

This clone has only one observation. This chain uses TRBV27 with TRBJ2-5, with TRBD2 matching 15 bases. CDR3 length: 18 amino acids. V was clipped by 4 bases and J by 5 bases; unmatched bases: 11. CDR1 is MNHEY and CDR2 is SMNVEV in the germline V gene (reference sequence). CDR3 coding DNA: TGTGCCAGCAGTTCCCCCTCCGGACTAGCGGGGGGGCAGGAGACCCAGTACTTC. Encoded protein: CASSSPSGLAGGQETQYF.

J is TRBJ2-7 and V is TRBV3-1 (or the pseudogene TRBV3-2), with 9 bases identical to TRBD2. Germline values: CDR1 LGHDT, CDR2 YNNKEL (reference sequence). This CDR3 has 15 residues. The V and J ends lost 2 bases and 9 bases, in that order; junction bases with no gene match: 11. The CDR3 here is CASSQKASGVVGQYF. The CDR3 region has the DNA TGTGCCAGCAGCCAAAAGGCTAGCGGGGTGGTCGGGCAGTACTTC.

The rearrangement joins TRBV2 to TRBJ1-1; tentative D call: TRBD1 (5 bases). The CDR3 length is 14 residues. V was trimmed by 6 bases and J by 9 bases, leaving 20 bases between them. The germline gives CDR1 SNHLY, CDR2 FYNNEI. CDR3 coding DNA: TGTGCCAGCAGCCCGGCCCGGGGGATCAGGAAAGCTTTCTTT. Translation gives CASSPARGIRKAFF.

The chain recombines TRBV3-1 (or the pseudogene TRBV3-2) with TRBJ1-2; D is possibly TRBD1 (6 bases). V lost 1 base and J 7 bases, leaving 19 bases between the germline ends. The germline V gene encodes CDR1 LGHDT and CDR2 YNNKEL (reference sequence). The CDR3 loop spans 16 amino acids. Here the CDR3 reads CASSQVPLQGFGGYTF. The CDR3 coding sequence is TGTGCCAGCAGCCAAGTTCCCCTACAGGGATTTGGTGGCTACACCTTC.

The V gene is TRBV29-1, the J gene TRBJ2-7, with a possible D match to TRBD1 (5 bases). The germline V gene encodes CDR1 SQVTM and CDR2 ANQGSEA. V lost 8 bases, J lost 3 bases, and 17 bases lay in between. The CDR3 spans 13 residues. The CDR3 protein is CSFVGNRLYEQYF. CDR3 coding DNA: TGCAGCTTCGTTGGGAACAGGCTCTACGAGCAGTACTTC.

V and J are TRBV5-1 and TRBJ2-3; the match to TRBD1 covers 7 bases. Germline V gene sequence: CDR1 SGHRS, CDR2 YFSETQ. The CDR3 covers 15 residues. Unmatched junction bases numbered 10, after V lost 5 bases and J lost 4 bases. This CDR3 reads CASRDRPPVSDTQYF. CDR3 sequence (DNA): TGCGCCAGCAGGGACAGGCCGCCGGTCTCAGATACGCAGTATTTT.

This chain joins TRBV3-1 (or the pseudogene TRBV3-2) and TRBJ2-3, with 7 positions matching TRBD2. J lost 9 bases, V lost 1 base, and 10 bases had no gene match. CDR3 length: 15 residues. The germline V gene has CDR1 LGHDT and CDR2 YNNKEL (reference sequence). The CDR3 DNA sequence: TGTGCCAGCAGCCAAGTAAGGCTAGCGGTAGAAACGCAGTATTTT. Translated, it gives CASSQVRLAVETQYF.

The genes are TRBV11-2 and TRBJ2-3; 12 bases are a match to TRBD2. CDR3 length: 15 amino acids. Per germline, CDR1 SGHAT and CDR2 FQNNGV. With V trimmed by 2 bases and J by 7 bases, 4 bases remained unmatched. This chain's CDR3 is CASSLLAGGPNTQYF. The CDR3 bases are TGTGCCAGCAGCTTACTAGCGGGGGGGCCGAATACGCAGTATTTT.

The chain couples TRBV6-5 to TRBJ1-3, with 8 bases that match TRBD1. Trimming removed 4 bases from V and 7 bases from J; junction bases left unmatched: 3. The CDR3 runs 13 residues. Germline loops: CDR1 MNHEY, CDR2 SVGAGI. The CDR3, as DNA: TGTGCCAGCAGTTTGACAGGGGCGAACACCATATATTTT. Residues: CASSLTGANTIYF.